A single count supports the clone carrying this T cell receptor (beta chain). The sample is drawn from a study of blood T cell repertoires in COVID-19. Sequencing used immunoSEQ multiplex PCR; TCRdb keeps in-frame clones, though not all of them. The top ten hold around 4.7% of the sample, which has about 68,000 clones, approximately 89% seen once. The origin of this receptor is an older woman with active COVID-19. Material for sequencing was peripheral blood.

The CDR3 DNA reads TGCGCCAGCAGAAGGAGGACAGGGTTGAACATTCAGTACTTC. Protein sequence: CASRRRTGLNIQYF. This chain links TRBV5-1 with TRBJ2-4, with 8 bases matching TRBD1. The CDR3 is 14 amino acids. The V and J ends lost 5 bases and 7 bases, in that order; junction bases with no gene match: 8. Germline V gene data show CDR1 as SGHRS and CDR2 as YFSETQ.